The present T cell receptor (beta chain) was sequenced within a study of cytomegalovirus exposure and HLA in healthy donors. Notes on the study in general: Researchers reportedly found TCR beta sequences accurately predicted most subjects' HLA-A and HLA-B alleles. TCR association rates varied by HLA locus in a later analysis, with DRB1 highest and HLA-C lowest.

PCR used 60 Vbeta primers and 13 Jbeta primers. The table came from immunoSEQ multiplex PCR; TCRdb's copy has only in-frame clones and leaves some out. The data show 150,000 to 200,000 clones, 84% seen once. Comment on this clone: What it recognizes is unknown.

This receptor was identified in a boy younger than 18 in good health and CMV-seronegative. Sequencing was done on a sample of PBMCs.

Written as DNA, the CDR3 is TGTGCCAGCAGCTTGACAGGGAACACTGAAGCTTTCTTT. Translating it yields CASSLTGNTEAFF. The rearrangement joins TRBV11-2 to TRBJ1-1; TRBD1 is a possible D gene (6 bases). This CDR3 spans 13 amino acids. The germline V gene encodes CDR1 SGHAT and CDR2 FQNNGV. V was cut by 3 bases and J by 1 base, with 6 bases left in between.